This is a list of T cell receptor beta chains from one sample in a study of blood T cell repertoires in COVID-19. TCRdb's copy holds only in-frame clones and misses some; the assay was immunoSEQ multiplex PCR. The repertoire includes about 220,000 clones, more than 75% of them detected once, and approximately 2.6% sits in the top ten. The sample consisted of peripheral blood. Receptor source: a man aged 50-60 years who had recovered from COVID-19. Both conserved end residues are part of each CDR3. D genes are given only for firm matches. The size entry is marked missing in some rows and otherwise reads once, few, many or a size class.

size,V,J,D,CDR3,DNA
NA,TRBV18,TRBJ2-1,NA,CASSPDYSYNEQFF,TGTGCCAGCTCCCCTGACTACTCCTACAATGAGCAGTTCTTC
NA,TRBV2,TRBJ2-2,NA,CASTSRTVNTGELFF,TGTGCCAGCACCTCAAGGACAGTGAACACCGGGGAGCTGTTTTTT
NA,TRBV10-2,TRBJ2-7,TRBD2,CASSWTSGSNEQYF,TGCGCCAGCAGTTGGACTAGCGGGAGTAACGAGCAGTACTTC
NA,TRBV6-1,TRBJ1-4,NA,CASSEGGLEKLFF,TGTGCCAGCAGTGAAGGGGGGCTCGAAAAACTGTTTTTT
NA,TRBV7-6,TRBJ2-1,NA,CASSIVGVDEQFF,TGTGCCAGCAGCATAGTGGGAGTCGATGAGCAGTTCTTC
NA,TRBV21-1,TRBJ2-7,NA,CASRSGREGHLSKYEQYF,TGTGCCAGCCGAAGTGGGAGAGAGGGACACCTTTCGAAGTACGAGCAGTACTTC
NA,TRBV5-4,TRBJ2-4,TRBD1,CASSRGQGLAKNIQYF,TGTGCCAGCAGCCGAGGACAGGGCCTCGCCAAAAACATTCAGTACTTC
NA,TRBV30,TRBJ1-1,NA,CAWSVQIIAPGAFF,TGTGCCTGGAGTGTACAAATTATCGCGCCGGGGGCTTTCTTT
NA,TRBV19,TRBJ2-5,TRBD2,CASTRSGSVETQYF,TGTGCCAGTACCCGAAGCGGGAGTGTAGAGACCCAGTACTTC
NA,TRBV9,TRBJ2-1,TRBD2,CASSVGGGIAGGSYNEQFF,TGTGCCAGCAGCGTAGGAGGGGGGATAGCGGGAGGGTCCTACAATGAGCAGTTCTTC
NA,TRBV27,TRBJ2-3,TRBD2,CASKLAGETDTQYF,TGTGCCAGCAAACTAGCGGGAGAAACAGATACGCAGTATTTT
NA,TRBV12-3/TRBV12-4,TRBJ1-1,TRBD1,CASSSGGPREAFF,TGTGCCAGCAGTTCAGGGGGCCCTAGGGAGGCTTTCTTT
NA,TRBV27,TRBJ1-1,TRBD1,CASSLSQGARAFF,TGTGCCAGCAGTTTATCGCAGGGGGCGCGGGCTTTCTTT
NA,TRBV5-1,TRBJ2-2,TRBD2,CASTQRTSGNTGELFF,TGCGCCAGCACGCAAAGGACTAGCGGGAACACCGGGGAGCTGTTTTTT
NA,TRBV7-6,TRBJ2-7,NA,CASSRQPLNEQYF,TGTGCCAGCAGCAGACAGCCTCTCAACGAGCAGTACTTC
NA,TRBV28,TRBJ2-1,TRBD1,CASSFTGTGRNEQFF,TGTGCCAGCAGTTTTACTGGGACAGGACGCAATGAGCAGTTCTTC
NA,TRBV20-1,TRBJ1-1,TRBD1,CSATDRVAFF,TGCAGTGCCACGGACAGGGTGGCTTTCTTT
NA,TRBV4-1,TRBJ1-1,NA,CASSQDPGTVNTEAFF,TGCGCCAGCAGCCAAGATCCGGGAACCGTGAACACTGAAGCTTTCTTT
NA,TRBV5-1,TRBJ2-1,TRBD2,CASRPLLAGAFYNEQFF,TGCGCCAGCAGGCCTCTACTAGCGGGGGCATTTTACAATGAGCAGTTCTTC
NA,TRBV27,TRBJ1-2,NA,CASSFGAGVTF,TGTGCCAGCAGTTTCGGGGCAGGGGTCACCTTC
NA,TRBV11-2,TRBJ2-1,NA,CASSRGRIWNEQFF,TGTGCCAGCAGCAGAGGTAGGATTTGGAATGAGCAGTTCTTC
NA,TRBV6-5,TRBJ2-5,NA,CATRQYIRETQYF,TGTGCCACCCGACAGTATATTCGGGAGACCCAGTACTTC
NA,TRBV5-1,TRBJ2-3,TRBD2,CASSSGTSSYTDTQYF,TGCGCCAGCAGCTCGGGGACTAGCAGTTACACAGATACGCAGTATTTT
NA,TRBV20-1,TRBJ1-6,NA,CSASTGRVGSPLHF,TGCAGTGCTAGTACAGGACGAGTAGGTTCACCCCTCCACTTT
NA,TRBV6-5,TRBJ1-3,NA,CASMVAYSGNTIYF,TGTGCCAGCATGGTAGCCTACTCTGGAAACACCATATATTTT
NA,TRBV24-1,TRBJ2-7,TRBD2,CATSDGWGGEGEQYF,TGTGCCACCAGCGATGGATGGGGAGGGGAAGGCGAGCAGTACTTC
NA,TRBV9,TRBJ2-3,TRBD2,CASSISISGGTDTQYF,TGTGCCAGCAGCATTTCCATTAGCGGGGGCACAGATACGCAGTATTTT
NA,TRBV27,TRBJ2-7,NA,CASGHGPGYEQYF,TGTGCCAGCGGCCATGGGCCGGGGTACGAGCAGTACTTC
NA,TRBV11-1,TRBJ2-7,TRBD2,CASSLLGGSRYEQYF,TGTGCCAGCAGCTTATTAGGCGGGAGCAGATACGAGCAGTACTTC
NA,TRBV19,TRBJ2-2,NA,CASSIPLGELFF,TGTGCCAGTAGTATCCCCTTGGGGGAGCTGTTTTTT
NA,TRBV19,TRBJ2-1,NA,CASSIGPTGRDEQFF,TGTGCCAGTAGTATAGGGCCCACAGGGAGGGATGAGCAGTTCTTC
NA,TRBV5-4,TRBJ1-2,TRBD1,CASSGPPGRGVYGYTF,TGTGCCAGCAGCGGTCCTCCGGGCAGGGGGGTTTACGGCTACACCTTC
NA,TRBV3-1/TRBV3-2,TRBJ2-2,TRBD2,CASSLRLAQNTGELFF,TGTGCCAGCAGCTTACGACTAGCCCAGAACACCGGGGAGCTGTTTTTT
NA,TRBV3-1/TRBV3-2,TRBJ1-5,TRBD1,CASSQRGTGYQHF,TGTGCCAGCAGCCAAAGAGGGACAGGGTACCAGCATTTT
NA,TRBV6-2/TRBV6-3,TRBJ2-7,TRBD2,CASSYSTLAGYSYEQYF,TGTGCCAGCAGTTACTCGACCCTAGCGGGATACTCCTACGAGCAGTACTTC
NA,TRBV18,TRBJ2-1,NA,CASSPLASDYNEQFF,TGTGCCAGCTCGCCTTTAGCGTCCGACTACAATGAGCAGTTCTTC
NA,TRBV19,TRBJ1-5,NA,CASSIEQGSQPQHF,TGTGCCAGTAGTATAGAACAGGGAAGTCAGCCCCAGCATTTT
NA,TRBV5-6,TRBJ1-4,NA,CASSLGGQSLTNEKLFF,TGTGCCAGCAGCTTGGGGGGCCAGTCCTTAACTAATGAAAAACTGTTTTTT
few,TRBV2,TRBJ1-4,NA,CASSFTGKEEKLFF,TGTGCCAGCAGTTTCACAGGGAAAGAGGAAAAACTGTTTTTT
NA,TRBV29-1,TRBJ2-4,TRBD2,CSVPGRGGPANIQYF,TGCAGCGTCCCCGGGAGGGGAGGGCCTGCCAACATTCAGTACTTC
NA,TRBV28,TRBJ2-7,NA,CASSNQGVSYEQYF,TGTGCCAGCAGTAACCAGGGCGTCTCCTACGAGCAGTACTTC
few,TRBV19,TRBJ2-2,NA,CASKEGSRDTGELFF,TGTGCCAGTAAGGAGGGGTCGAGGGACACCGGGGAGCTGTTTTTT
NA,TRBV3-1/TRBV3-2,TRBJ2-7,NA,CASSPRPRFEQYF,TGTGCCAGCAGCCCTCGGCCGCGGTTCGAGCAGTACTTC
NA,TRBV21-1,TRBJ1-2,NA,CASNLGGANYGYTF,TGTGCCAGCAACTTAGGGGGCGCCAACTATGGCTACACCTTC
NA,TRBV2,TRBJ1-1,NA,CASRASSRLNTEAFF,TGTGCCAGCAGGGCGAGTAGCCGCCTGAACACTGAAGCTTTCTTT
NA,TRBV7-9,TRBJ2-7,NA,CASSLAGGTTYEQYF,TGTGCCAGCAGCTTAGCGGGCGGGACGACCTACGAGCAGTACTTC
NA,TRBV5-4,TRBJ1-6,TRBD1,CASKTGTGQNSPLHF,TGTGCCAGCAAAACTGGGACAGGGCAGAATTCACCCCTCCACTTT
NA,TRBV7-2,TRBJ2-1,TRBD1,CASSTYGTANEQFF,TGTGCCAGCAGCACGTACGGGACAGCTAATGAGCAGTTCTTC
NA,TRBV5-1,TRBJ1-2,TRBD1,CASSLGTGDGYTF,TGCGCCAGCAGCCTCGGGACAGGGGATGGCTACACCTTC
NA,TRBV28,TRBJ1-1,NA,CASSWGGRRFRNTEAFF,TGTGCCAGCAGCTGGGGGGGACGGAGATTCCGGAACACTGAAGCTTTCTTT